This T cell receptor (beta chain) was recovered during a study of shared clonotypes between healthy human individuals. The repertoire was sequenced with immunoSEQ multiplex PCR; TCRdb's copy has only in-frame clones and lacks some. The profile shows under 300,000 clones, 50% to 80% of them singletons. The CDR3 covers 14 residues. Germline V gene lookup returns CDR1 KGHSH and CDR2 LQKENI. V dropped 3 bases and J dropped 9; count of bases not matched to a gene: 10. The sequencing sample was made of memory CD4+ T cells sorted from blood. Described subset: CD45RA-negative fraction. The chain combines TRBV18 with TRBJ2-7; 8 nucleotides line up with TRBD1. The TCR originated in a man aged 30 to 39 in good health. CDR3: CASSPPQGARVQYF. In nucleotides, the CDR3 is TGTGCCAGCTCACCCCCCCAGGGGGCAAGAGTGCAGTACTTC.